A single sample is the source of the 5 T cell receptor beta chains below, sequenced in a study of technical replicates of blood from a handful of donors (dated by TCRdb to 2017 to 2019). Libraries were made using the immunoSEQ multiplex PCR assay. This is the immuneACCESS table as TCRdb keeps it, with only in-frame sequences that have V and J called. A part of the clones is gone; compared with another copy, unresolved V genes explain less than half, and the rest is unexplained. The sample table records 79,000 or so clones; 85% to 95% of these occur just once. The ten largest account for about 0.38% of the sample. The sequencing sample was made of T cells isolated from PBMCs. These receptors all come from a human donor in good health.

This sequence joins TRBV18 and TRBJ1-1, with 10 bases aligning to TRBD1. The J segment lost 4 bases and the V segment lost 2 bases, leaving 1 base of the junction unmatched. Germline V CDR1 and CDR2: KGHSH, LQKENI. The CDR3 spans 14 residues. The CDR3 bases are TGTGCCAGCTCACCAGGGACAGGGGCCACTGAAGCTTTCTTT. It codes for CASSPGTGATEAFF.

V gene TRBV10-3 combines with J gene TRBJ2-7; TRBD2 might be the D (6 bases). CDR3 length equals 14 residues. Germline values: CDR1 ENHRY, CDR2 SYGVKD. V was pared by 7 bases and J by 2 bases, with 15 bases between. The CDR3 protein is CAITPRDSTYEQYF. CDR3 coding DNA: TGTGCCATCACCCCCCGGGACTCTACCTACGAGCAGTACTTC.

The chain couples TRBV27 to TRBJ1-2; perhaps TRBD1 as D (5 bases). Looked up from germline, CDR1 is MNHEY and CDR2 is SMNVEV (reference sequence). The CDR3 has 15 amino acids. Trimming removed 5 bases at V and 7 bases at J, with 20 bases between. CDR3 protein: CASSRHFGEQGGYTF. CDR3 DNA sequence: TGTGCCAGCAGTCGGCATTTCGGTGAGCAGGGTGGCTACACCTTC.

The V gene is TRBV2, the J gene TRBJ2-3; a weak D match, TRBD2 (6 bases). The V end lost 4 bases, the J end lost 6 bases, and 14 bases lay between the germline ends. Germline V CDR1 and CDR2: SNHLY, FYNNEI. The CDR3 totals 14 residues. CDR3 DNA sequence: TGTGCCAGCAGTGCGGGACTCCGAATCGATACGCAGTATTTT. It translates to CASSAGLRIDTQYF.

The V and J genes are TRBV10-3 and TRBJ1-5, with 10 bases that match TRBD1. Germline V gives CDR1 ENHRY, CDR2 SYGVKD. J lost 3 bases, V lost 10 bases, and 9 bases had no gene match. The CDR3 has 15 residues. CDR3: CATDRDRGFNQPQHF. The CDR3, as DNA: TGTGCCACCGACCGGGACAGGGGTTTCAATCAGCCCCAGCATTTT.